Listed below are T cell receptor beta chains from one sample, sequenced in a study of blood T cells in healthy people across ages. TCRdb reanalysed the 5' RACE reads using MiXCR and keeps one entry per CDR3 protein. Of approximately 670,000 distinct CDR3 sequences listed, 35% to 50% were seen once; the top ten hold around 30%. Sample: blood. Receptor source: a man aged 80 or over in good health. CDR3s include the opening cysteine and the closing phenylalanine or tryptophan. D genes are given only for firm matches. A clone size is listed for some rows: how often the clone was seen (once, few, many), or a class if it is expanded.

v_gene,abundance,d_gene,j_gene,CDR3nt,CDR3aa
TRBV12-5,-,TRBD1,TRBJ1-1,TGTGCTAGTGGTTTGGACCGGGACAGGGCGAACACTGAAGCTTTCTTT,CASGLDRDRANTEAFF
TRBV15,few,-,TRBJ2-7,TGTGCCACCAGCAGACTCAATAGCTACGAGCAGTACTTC,CATSRLNSYEQYF
TRBV6-4,-,-,TRBJ1-4,TGTGCCAGCAGTGTTGAAGCGGGTGAAAAACTGTTTTTT,CASSVEAGEKLFF
TRBV7-3,many,-,TRBJ2-3,TGTGCCAGCAGCTTAACGAACGGACGGGAGCAGTATTTT,CASSLTNGREQYF
TRBV7-2,-,-,TRBJ2-3,TGTGCCAGCAGCGGCGGAGGACGGACTAGCACAGATACGCAGTATTTT,CASSGGGRTSTDTQYF
TRBV7-2,-,-,TRBJ2-3,TGTGCCAGCAGCTCTGTGTTGAGCACAGATACGCAGTATTTT,CASSSVLSTDTQYF
TRBV15,once,-,TRBJ2-6,TGTGCCACCAGCAGAGGACCCCGGCTCTCTGGGGCCAACGTCCTGACTTTC,CATSRGPRLSGANVLTF
TRBV5-6,-,TRBD1,TRBJ2-6,TGTGCCAGCAGCTTGTTTGGACAGGGTCACTCTGGGGCCAACGTCCTGACTTTC,CASSLFGQGHSGANVLTF
TRBV5-6,-,-,TRBJ2-7,TGTGCCAGCAGCTCAAAAGAGGCCCAGTACTTC,CASSSKEAQYF
TRBV7-2,-,-,TRBJ2-1,TGTGCCAGCAGCTTAGGCCCAAGCGGTGGAAGGAGTGAGCAGTTCTTC,CASSLGPSGGRSEQFF
TRBV2,-,TRBD2,TRBJ2-7,TGTGCCAGCAGTGAGCGGGAGGGGCGGTCCAGCTCCTACGAGCAGTACTTC,CASSEREGRSSSYEQYF
TRBV7-2,few,-,TRBJ2-7,TGTGCCAGCAGCTTAGGAGTGGACAGCTCCTACGAGCAGTACTTC,CASSLGVDSSYEQYF
TRBV18,-,TRBD1,TRBJ2-1,TGTGCCAGCTCACCGGGGACAGTTTGCAATGAGCAGTTCTTC,CASSPGTVCNEQFF
TRBV28,-,-,TRBJ1-4,TGTGCCAGCAGTCCATCAGGGGACGTTAATGAAAAACTGTTTTTT,CASSPSGDVNEKLFF
TRBV20-1,-,-,TRBJ1-6,TGCAGTGCTAGAGAGGGCGGCAGGGGTGATTCACCCCTCCACTTT,CSAREGGRGDSPLHF
TRBV27,-,TRBD2,TRBJ2-1,TGTGCCAGCAGGAATAGCGGGGGGGCCGGTGAGCAGTTCTTC,CASRNSGGAGEQFF
TRBV29-1,few,-,TRBJ1-1,TGCAGCGTTCCCGTAGGCCCCCTTGCTGAAGCTTTCTTT,CSVPVGPLAEAFF
TRBV5-1,-,TRBD2,TRBJ2-2,TGCGCCAGCAGCTTGACTAGCGGGGGGAACACCGGGGAGCTGTTTTTT,CASSLTSGGNTGELFF
TRBV4-1,few,-,TRBJ2-5,TGCGCCAGCAGCCAAGATCGGGACGGGGGGCCTTTGGAGACCCAGTACTTC,CASSQDRDGGPLETQYF
TRBV7-9,-,-,TRBJ1-1,TGTGCCAGCAGCCTCCCCTCCGGGACTGAAGCTTTCTTT,CASSLPSGTEAFF
TRBV27,-,TRBD1,TRBJ2-7,TGTGCCAGCAGATCTCGACAGGGGGGATACGAGCAGTACTTC,CASRSRQGGYEQYF
TRBV6-2/TRBV6-3,few,TRBD2,TRBJ2-1,TGTGCCAGCAGTTACTCCGGGACTAGTATCCGAGGCAATGAGCAGTTCTTC,CASSYSGTSIRGNEQFF
TRBV20-1,few,TRBD2,TRBJ2-1,TGCAGTGCTAGAGATCGGCTAGCGGGGGGGTATGAGCAGTTCTTC,CSARDRLAGGYEQFF
TRBV2,-,TRBD1,TRBJ2-3,TGTGCCAGCAACTCCGGGACAGGGCGATCAGATACGCAGTATTTT,CASNSGTGRSDTQYF
TRBV5-6,-,-,TRBJ1-1,TGTGCCAGCAGCTTCGGGACTGGGGCTTTGGACACTGAAGCTTTCTTT,CASSFGTGALDTEAFF
TRBV3-1,-,TRBD1,TRBJ2-3,TGTGCCAGCAGAGACAGGGGGCTCACAGATACGCAGTATTTT,CASRDRGLTDTQYF
TRBV7-2,many,TRBD1,TRBJ2-7,TGTGCCAGCAGCTTAGGCGGGACAGGACTTCGTGCTAAGGACGAGCAGTACTTC,CASSLGGTGLRAKDEQYF
TRBV20-1,few,-,TRBJ2-2,TGCAGTGCCCACAGCAGGGCAGGTACCGGGGAGCTGTTTTTT,CSAHSRAGTGELFF
TRBV29-1,many,-,TRBJ2-1,TGCAGCGTTGATCAAGCAGTAAGAAATGAGCAGTTCTTC,CSVDQAVRNEQFF
TRBV30,many,TRBD2,TRBJ2-3,TGTGCCTGGAGCGGCCTAGCGGGGCACAGAGATACGCAGTATTTT,CAWSGLAGHRDTQYF
TRBV7-2,many,-,TRBJ2-1,TGTGCCAGCAGCCCAACTATCAATGAGCAGTTCTTC,CASSPTINEQFF
TRBV28,-,-,TRBJ2-3,TGTGCCAGCTACCCCGGGGCCGGGAGCACAGATACGCAGTATTTT,CASYPGAGSTDTQYF
TRBV29-1,-,-,TRBJ2-3,TGCAGCGTCTTACCATCGAGCCAAGATACGCAGTATTTT,CSVLPSSQDTQYF
TRBV5-1,few,TRBD1,TRBJ2-7,TGCGCCAGCAGCTTGGAAGGGACAGGGTACGAGCAGTACTTC,CASSLEGTGYEQYF
TRBV7-2,-,TRBD1,TRBJ1-5,TGTGCCAGCAGCTCCCGGACAGGGCACAATCAGCCCCAGCATTTT,CASSSRTGHNQPQHF
TRBV5-1,-,TRBD2,TRBJ2-3,TGCGCCAGCAGCCGGCGGGAAGCGGGAGACACAGATACGCAGTATTTT,CASSRREAGDTDTQYF
TRBV20-1,few,TRBD2,TRBJ2-1,TGCAGGGCAACTAGCGGGGTATACAATGAGCAGTTCTTC,CRATSGVYNEQFF
TRBV7-2,many,TRBD1,TRBJ2-3,TGTGCCAGCAGCCCCTCAGGGGGTCAGACAGATACGCAGTATTTT,CASSPSGGQTDTQYF
TRBV5-1,-,TRBD1,TRBJ2-5,TGCGCCAGCGACCTTACCCCGACAGGGCAATACTACAATGAGCAGTACTTC,CASDLTPTGQYYNEQYF
TRBV7-2,many,TRBD1,TRBJ2-2,TGTGCCAGCAGCTTACAGGGGGCTAGCACCGGGGAGCTGTTTTTT,CASSLQGASTGELFF
TRBV5-1,few,-,TRBJ2-7,TGCGCCAGCAGCTTGGGTTGGACAGTACTTTACTACGAGCAGTACTTC,CASSLGWTVLYYEQYF
TRBV5-1,-,-,TRBJ2-7,TGCGCCAGCAGCTCTCCCATGGGGGATGAGCAGTACTTC,CASSSPMGDEQYF
TRBV20-1,few,-,TRBJ2-5,TGCAGTGCGGCCCACCAAGAGACCCAGTACTTC,CSAAHQETQYF
TRBV7-2,-,-,TRBJ2-3,TGTGCCAGCAGCTTAGGAGTCGCTAGCACAGATACGCAGTATTTT,CASSLGVASTDTQYF
TRBV9,-,-,TRBJ2-7,TGTGCCAGCAGCGTTGAGGAGGCCTACTCCTACGAGCAGTACTTC,CASSVEEAYSYEQYF
TRBV6-2/TRBV6-3,few,-,TRBJ2-4,TGTGCCAGCAGTTACTCGTCCGCAGCGGGACAAATAGCCAAAAACATTCAGTACTTC,CASSYSSAAGQIAKNIQYF
TRBV7-3,-,TRBD2,TRBJ2-1,TGTGCCAGCAGCTTAGTGGGGGGGACCAAAACCTACAATGAGCAGTTCTTC,CASSLVGGTKTYNEQFF
TRBV6-5,few,-,TRBJ1-2,TGTGCCAGCAGTTACCACAGGGAGGGCTATGGCTACACCTTC,CASSYHREGYGYTF
TRBV5-4,-,-,TRBJ1-1,TGTGCCAGCGGGTCGGGGTTGAACACTGAAGCTTTCTTT,CASGSGLNTEAFF
TRBV29-1,few,-,TRBJ2-1,TGCAGCGTCGAACGGCGGGAACAAGAGACCCAGTTCTTC,CSVERREQETQFF
TRBV29-1,few,-,TRBJ1-2,TGCAGCGTTGTTGAGGGGAACTATGGCTACACCTTC,CSVVEGNYGYTF
TRBV4-3,many,TRBD2,TRBJ2-3,TGCGCCAGCAGCCGCCAACTAGCGGGGTCCACAGATACGCAGTATTTT,CASSRQLAGSTDTQYF